This TCR beta chain stems from a study of beta chain features in type 1 diabetes. One heparinised blood draw, averaging about 116 mL, came from each donor. cDNA synthesis used the whole RNA isolate, giving expressed TCRB sequences. Profiled with immunoSEQ multiplex PCR; TCRdb holds only in-frame clones, not every one. The table lists 350,000 to 450,000 clones, over 11% of them singletons. The length of the CDR3 is 11 residues. The germline gives CDR1 GTSNPN, CDR2 SVGIG (reference sequence). V gave up 0 bases and J gave up 5 bases, with 2 bases separating them. In regard to this clone: Within the sample, other DNA sequences also encode this same CDR3.

This TCR was sampled from a man aged 25 to 40 in good health. Sequenced: naive CD4+ T cells from blood. V is TRBV30 and J is TRBJ1-3; D unresolved. The CDR3 is CAWSVRNTIYF. CDR3 DNA sequence: TGTGCCTGGAGTGTAAGAAACACCATATATTTT.